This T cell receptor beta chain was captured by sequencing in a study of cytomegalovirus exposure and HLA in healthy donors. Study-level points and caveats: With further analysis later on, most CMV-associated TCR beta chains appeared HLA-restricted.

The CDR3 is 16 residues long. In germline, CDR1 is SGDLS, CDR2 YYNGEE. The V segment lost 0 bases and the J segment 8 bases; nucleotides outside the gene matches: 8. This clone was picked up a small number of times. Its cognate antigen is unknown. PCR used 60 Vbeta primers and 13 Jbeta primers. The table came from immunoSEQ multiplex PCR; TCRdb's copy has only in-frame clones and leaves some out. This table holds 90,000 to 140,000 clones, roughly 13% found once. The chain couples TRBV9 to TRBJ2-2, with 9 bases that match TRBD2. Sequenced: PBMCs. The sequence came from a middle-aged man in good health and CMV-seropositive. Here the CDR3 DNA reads TGTGCCAGCAGCGTAGTTGGGCTAGCGGGAACTGGGGAGCTGTTTTTT. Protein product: CASSVVGLAGTGELFF.